This entry lists 20 T cell receptor beta chains sequenced from one sample in a study of blood T cell repertoires in COVID-19. Sequencing used immunoSEQ multiplex PCR; TCRdb keeps in-frame clones, though not all of them. The repertoire holds 60,000 to 65,000 clones, with roughly 80% as singletons. Sequencing was done on a sample of peripheral blood. The receptors here all came from an elderly woman with active or convalescent COVID-19.

J is TRBJ2-5 and V is TRBV3-1 (or the pseudogene TRBV3-2); no clear D. The CDR3 runs to 13 residues. The germline gives CDR1 LGHDT, CDR2 YNNKEL (reference sequence). Trimming shortened V by 6 bases and J by 2 bases, and 10 bases separated the two germline ends. The CDR3 reads CASSRKLQETQYF. Here the CDR3 DNA reads TGTGCCAGCAGTCGAAAGCTACAAGAGACCCAGTACTTC.

This sequence joins TRBV7-3 and TRBJ1-1; no clear D gene. The ends were cut back, 0 bases at V and 3 bases at J, with 11 bases in the middle. Germline CDR1 is SGHTA and CDR2 is FQGTGA. The CDR3 length is 15 residues. The DNA of the CDR3 is TGTGCCAGCAGCTTAACTCCTGGGAGTGACACTGAAGCTTTCTTT. It encodes CASSLTPGSDTEAFF. Looking up the rest from reference TRBV7-3 and TRBJ1-1 gives the full variable domain: GAGVSQTPSNKVTEKGKYVELRCDPISGHTALYWYRQSLGQGPEFLIYFQGTGAADDSGLPNDRFFAVRPEGSVSTLKIQRTERGDSAVYLCASSLTPGSDTEAFFGQGTRLTVV.

The V and J genes are TRBV27 and TRBJ2-3; TRBD2 agrees at 13 bases. V lost 5 bases to trimming and J lost 4 bases; unmatched junction nucleotides: 18. Germline CDR1 reads MNHEY; CDR2 reads SMNVEV (reference sequence). CDR3 size: 20 residues. This CDR3 is CASSESKLAGGPGVADTQYF. The CDR3 nucleotides are TGTGCCAGCAGTGAAAGTAAACTAGCGGGGGGGCCTGGGGTAGCAGATACGCAGTATTTT.

V and J are TRBV6-6 and TRBJ2-1; D is unclear. CDR1 is MNHNY, CDR2 SVGAGI, per germline (reference sequence). Trimming pared 2 bases from V and 5 bases from J, leaving 13 bases between. The CDR3 is 15 amino acids. As DNA, the CDR3 is TGTGCCAGCAGTTACAAAGGAGCTCGCAACAATGAGCAGTTCTTC. Amino acids: CASSYKGARNNEQFF.

V is TRBV6-1 and J is TRBJ2-2; TRBD1 aligns across 9 bases. Germline V gene data show CDR1 as MNHNS and CDR2 as SASEGT. V trimming: 7 bases; J trimming: 3 bases; junction bases outside the gene matches: 3. This CDR3 has 14 amino acids. CDR3 DNA sequence: TGTGCCAGCAAAACAGGGGGCGACACCGGGGAGCTGTTTTTT. It translates to CASKTGGDTGELFF.

The chain links TRBV27 to TRBJ2-7, with 8 bases identical to TRBD1. The CDR3 has 14 amino acids. Germline V CDR1 and CDR2: MNHEY, SMNVEV (reference sequence). V shed 5 bases and J 3 bases; nucleotides not matched to a gene: 6. The CDR3 DNA reads TGTGCCAGCAGTCCCGGACAGGGTTACTACGAGCAGTACTTC. This translates into CASSPGQGYYEQYF.

The J gene is TRBJ1-4, the V gene TRBV4-1; 8 bases agree with TRBD1. The V gene's germline CDR1 is MGHRA and CDR2 YSYEKL. The trim removed 0 bases at V and 7 bases at J, leaving 7 bases unmatched. The CDR3 runs 16 residues. This CDR3 is CASSQDPGGRSEKLFF. DNA for the CDR3: TGCGCCAGCAGCCAAGATCCAGGGGGCCGGAGTGAAAAACTGTTTTTT.

In DNA, the CDR3 is TGTGCCAGCTCGCCCAGGGGAGCCTCTAATGAAAAACTGTTTTTT. It is translated as CASSPRGASNEKLFF. The chain links TRBV18 to TRBJ1-4; the D gene is possibly TRBD1 (6 bases). Trimming took 6 bases from V and 3 from J, leaving 14 bases between them. Germline V CDR1 and CDR2: KGHSH, LQKENI. The CDR3 loop spans 15 amino acids.

The chain combines TRBV4-2 with TRBJ1-1, with D possibly being TRBD1 (5 bases). The CDR3 consists of 17 residues. CDR1 and CDR2 from the germline V gene are LGHNA and YNFKEQ. Trimming removed 1 base at V and 0 bases at J, with 15 bases between. The CDR3, as DNA: TGTGCCAGCAGCCAAGGGGGCGGAGGGATAATGAACACTGAAGCTTTCTTT. Encoded protein: CASSQGGGGIMNTEAFF.

The chain couples TRBV5-1 to TRBJ1-2, with 10 bases identical to TRBD1. V was clipped by 0 bases and J by 4 bases; unmatched bases: 3. The CDR3 runs to 15 residues. Germline V gene lookup returns CDR1 SGHRS and CDR2 YFSETQ. Here the CDR3 reads CASSLARDRGYGYTF. DNA for the CDR3: TGCGCCAGCAGCTTGGCCCGGGACAGGGGCTATGGCTACACCTTC.

The genes are TRBV3-1 (or the pseudogene TRBV3-2) and TRBJ2-2; 7 nucleotides agree with TRBD2. The trim removed 1 base at V and 1 base at J, leaving 6 bases unmatched. Per the germline V gene, CDR1 is LGHDT and CDR2 is YNNKEL (reference sequence). The CDR3 spans 17 residues. This CDR3 reads CASSQVMWGGNTGELFF. The DNA for the CDR3 is TGTGCCAGCAGCCAAGTGATGTGGGGGGGGAACACCGGGGAGCTGTTTTTT.

V gene TRBV6-6 combines with J gene TRBJ1-5, with D possibly matching TRBD1 (5 bases). Trimming removed 6 bases from V and 0 bases from J, with 12 bases in between. Germline values: CDR1 MNHNY, CDR2 SVGAGI (reference sequence). The CDR3 has 15 amino acids. CDR3 sequence (DNA): TGTGCCAGCAGCCCAAGGGGCAGTAGCAATCAGCCCCAGCATTTT. Translated, it gives CASSPRGSSNQPQHF.

The rearrangement uses TRBV13 and TRBJ1-1; D is unresolved. The germline CDR1 and CDR2 sequences are PRHDT and FYEKMQ (reference sequence). The CDR3 totals 15 residues. Trimming pared 6 bases from V and 3 bases from J, leaving 17 bases between. CDR3 DNA sequence: TGTGCCAGCAGTCCTGGCGCAGGAATTCACACTGAAGCTTTCTTT. Protein product: CASSPGAGIHTEAFF. Based on the CDR3 plus reference TRBV13 and TRBJ1-1, the full variable domain is AAGVIQSPRHLIKEKRETATLKCYPIPRHDTVYWYQQGPGQDPQFLISFYEKMQSDKGSIPDRFSAQQFSDYHSELNMSSLELGDSALYFCASSPGAGIHTEAFFGQGTRLTVV.

The rearrangement links TRBV5-1 to TRBJ1-1; TRBD1 might be the D (6 bases). CDR3 length equals 14 residues. Trimming left V 2 bases short and J 4 bases short, with 12 bases between. Germline values: CDR1 SGHRS, CDR2 YFSETQ. The CDR3 spells CASSFQQGGTEAFF. As DNA, the CDR3 is TGCGCCAGCAGCTTTCAACAGGGTGGCACTGAAGCTTTCTTT.

The V and J genes are TRBV11-3 and TRBJ2-5; the D gene is possibly TRBD1 (6 bases). V lost 6 bases and J 0 bases, leaving 11 bases between the germline ends. This CDR3 has 14 amino acids. Germline loops: CDR1 SGHNT, CDR2 YENEEA. As DNA, the CDR3 is TGTGCCAGCAGGCTCCGGGACAACCAAGAGACCCAGTACTTC. Its protein is CASRLRDNQETQYF.

This clone occurred many times. The chain has TRBV7-2 and TRBJ2-1; TRBD1 might be the D (7 bases). From germline, CDR1 is SGHTA and CDR2 FQGNSA. There are 14 residues in the CDR3. V dropped 7 bases and J dropped 1 base, with 11 bases sitting between them. The CDR3 DNA sequence: TGTGCCAGCAAGCAGGGGGGTTCCTACAATGAGCAGTTCTTC. Its protein product is CASKQGGSYNEQFF.

The J gene is TRBJ2-7, the V gene TRBV10-2, with TRBD2 matching over 10 bases. Trimming at V came to 0 bases and at J to 4 bases, leaving 6 bases not matched to a gene. This CDR3 is built from 16 residues. The germline V gene encodes CDR1 WSHSY and CDR2 SAAADI. This CDR3 reads CASSESTTSGFYEQYF. The CDR3, as DNA: TGCGCCAGCAGTGAGTCGACGACTAGCGGGTTTTACGAGCAGTACTTC.

This clone occurred a few times. The V call is TRBV19, the J call TRBJ1-1; possibly TRBD1 for D (5 bases). Germline loops: CDR1 LNHDA, CDR2 SQIVND (reference sequence). Deletions cut 7 bases from V and 4 bases from J, with 13 bases between. The CDR3 sequence is 13 residues long. The CDR3 coding sequence is TGTGCCAGTAAGGGCCAGGGTACCACTGAAGCTTTCTTT. Protein product: CASKGQGTTEAFF.

CDR3 amino acids: CASSSTELTGTNQPQHF. CDR3 nucleotides: TGTGCCAGCAGCTCAACCGAGCTGACAGGTACCAATCAGCCCCAGCATTTT. The genes are TRBV7-9 and TRBJ1-5; perhaps TRBD1 as D (6 bases). The CDR3 spans 17 residues. The germline V gene encodes CDR1 SEHNR and CDR2 FQNEAQ (reference sequence). V was trimmed by 4 bases and J by 3 bases, leaving 19 bases between them.

This clone turned up a few times. The chain has TRBV10-3 and TRBJ2-7; 8 bases align to TRBD2. Germline CDR1 is ENHRY and CDR2 is SYGVKD. The junction had 7 bases not matched to a gene; V was cut back by 0 bases and J by 3 bases. The CDR3 is 16 residues long. CDR3 protein: CAISESRSGGGYEQYF. As DNA, the CDR3 is TGTGCCATCAGTGAGTCAAGGAGCGGGGGAGGCTACGAGCAGTACTTC.